The rows below give T cell receptor beta chains drawn from one sample of a study of graft-versus-host responses after intestinal transplantation. TCRdb keeps only in-frame clones here, not all; method: immunoSEQ multiplex PCR. The data contain some 66,000 clones, 89% of them singletons. Sequencing used ileum tissue, obtained 350 to 400 days after transplant. These TCRs come from a human patient who received an intestinal transplant, so some T cells may come from the graft donor. Both conserved end residues are trimmed from each CDR3.

j_gene: TRBJ2-7; v_gene: TRBV5-5; CDR3aa: ASSTGQGAYEQY
j_gene: TRBJ1-2; v_gene: TRBV13; CDR3aa: ASSLEGDGYT
j_gene: TRBJ2-1; v_gene: TRBV19; CDR3aa: ASSIRMSSYNEQF
j_gene: TRBJ1-2; v_gene: TRBV19; CDR3aa: ASSIDRVVDGYT
j_gene: TRBJ2-5; v_gene: TRBV11-3; CDR3aa: ASSQRTGGTETQY
j_gene: TRBJ2-5; v_gene: TRBV25-1; CDR3aa: ASSDRRTSAQETQY
j_gene: TRBJ1-5; v_gene: TRBV12-2; CDR3aa: ASRLARGDQPQH
j_gene: TRBJ1-1; v_gene: TRBV7-2; CDR3aa: ASSFSVNTEAF
j_gene: TRBJ2-7; v_gene: TRBV10-2; CDR3aa: ASRGDSGRDSYEQY
j_gene: TRBJ2-2; v_gene: TRBV6-6; CDR3aa: TSSYSGVSATGELF
j_gene: TRBJ1-1; v_gene: TRBV6-5; CDR3aa: ASSYSWTGGEEAF
j_gene: TRBJ1-5; v_gene: TRBV7-2; CDR3aa: ASSLYGRGNQPQH
j_gene: TRBJ1-1; v_gene: TRBV6-5; CDR3aa: ASSELGKATEAF
j_gene: TRBJ1-2; v_gene: TRBV4-1; CDR3aa: ASSQGLSERGYYGYT
j_gene: TRBJ1-1; v_gene: TRBV5-1; CDR3aa: ASSLDGGVRAF
j_gene: TRBJ2-5; v_gene: TRBV7-2; CDR3aa: ASSLVREETQY
j_gene: TRBJ1-5; v_gene: TRBV28; CDR3aa: ASSFLSRPQH
j_gene: TRBJ2-6; v_gene: TRBV9; CDR3aa: ASSSLRDTTSGANVLT
j_gene: TRBJ1-5; v_gene: TRBV28; CDR3aa: ASSLGGWQPQH
j_gene: TRBJ1-4; v_gene: TRBV28; CDR3aa: ASSLQGAEKLF
j_gene: TRBJ2-1; v_gene: TRBV28; CDR3aa: ASSLEYNEQF
j_gene: TRBJ2-7; v_gene: TRBV7-2; CDR3aa: ASSPGGASSYEQY
j_gene: TRBJ2-2; v_gene: TRBV9; CDR3aa: ASSKRTGAGELF
j_gene: TRBJ2-3; v_gene: TRBV28; CDR3aa: ASRIGGLVHTDTQY